The clone carrying this T cell receptor (beta chain) showed up many times. Its target is not known. RNA transcripts served as the template for amplifying TCR beta CDR3 regions. In the first-round RT-PCR of the TCR CDR3, the HTBI primer set was used. TCRdb re-analysed the multiplex PCR reads in MiXCR, keeping a single row per CDR3 protein. The sample holds about 260,000 distinct CDR3 sequences, over 15% seen once. Germline V gives CDR1 SGHRS, CDR2 YFSETQ. The CDR3 runs to 12 residues. Deletions cut 5 bases from V and 5 bases from J, with 11 bases between. These data originate in a study of T cells in Graves' hyperthyroidism and ophthalmopathy. Each ophthalmopathy patient scored at least 3 on the Clinical Activity Score and at least 4 on NOSPECS grade, with duration under 3 months. The PBMCs had their origin in 7.5 to 10 ml of fresh peripheral blood. Findings and limits, study-wide: The blood repertoire included most of the expanded thyroid clonotypes above 0.001. Stable hyperthyroidism and ophthalmopathy were separated using 13 V-J signatures.

The clonotype was recovered from a woman between 18 and 29 years old with Graves' ophthalmopathy. The rearrangement uses TRBV5-1 and TRBJ2-7, with no clear D. Material: blood. The CDR3 region has the DNA TGCGCCAGCAGTCAAAGCTGGGACGAGCAGTACTTC. Protein: CASSQSWDEQYF.